One sample yielded the 23 T cell receptor beta chains listed below, sequenced in a study of blood T cell repertoires in COVID-19. Here immunoSEQ multiplex PCR was the method, and the copy in TCRdb shows in-frame clones only, minus some. The table shows some 110,000 clones, with approximately 80% occurring only once. Source material: peripheral blood. The receptors shown here come from a man aged 60-69 years with acute or convalescent COVID-19.

This chain links TRBV5-1 with TRBJ2-5; 12 bases line up with TRBD1. CDR1 and CDR2 (germline): SGHRS, YFSETQ. The CDR3 is made up of 15 amino acids. Trimming removed 6 bases from V and 1 base from J; junction bases left unmatched: 4. CDR3 nucleotides: TGCGCCAGCAAAGGGACAGGGGGCGGCCAAGAGACCCAGTACTTC. Amino acid sequence: CASKGTGGGQETQYF.

In its sample, this clone was seen once. V gene TRBV24-1 combines with J gene TRBJ2-1, with D perhaps TRBD2 (6 bases). The CDR3 extends over 17 amino acids. Germline V gives CDR1 KGHDR, CDR2 SFDVKD. Trimming removed 1 base from V and 6 bases from J, with 18 bases in between. Written as DNA, the CDR3 is TGTGCCACCAGTGATTTTCACGGAGGGCCGGTAGGCAATGAGCAGTTCTTC. Encoded protein: CATSDFHGGPVGNEQFF.

V usage is TRBV7-6 and J usage is TRBJ1-1; TRBD1 is a possible D gene (5 bases). This CDR3 contains 17 residues. V lost 5 bases, J lost 7 bases, and 26 bases lay in between. Germline V gene lookup returns CDR1 SGHVS and CDR2 FNYEAQ. The CDR3 region is CASSLKPSRWGGSEAFF. The DNA of the CDR3 is TGTGCCAGCAGCCTCAAGCCTTCTAGGTGGGGGGGAAGTGAAGCTTTCTTT.

J is TRBJ2-1 and V is TRBV6-5; D gene unclear. This CDR3 has 11 residues. Germline V gene sequence: CDR1 MNHEY, CDR2 SVGAGI. V was cut by 6 bases and J by 5 bases, with 5 bases left in between. CDR3 in DNA: TGTGCCAGCAGGCGCGACAATGAGCAGTTCTTC. Translating it yields CASRRDNEQFF.

The J gene is TRBJ2-2, the V gene TRBV11-3, with 9 nucleotides matching TRBD2. The CDR3 runs to 17 residues. Trimming cost V 1 base and J 3 bases; bases outside gene matches: 6. Looked up from germline, CDR1 is SGHNT and CDR2 is YENEEA. The CDR3 spells CASSLGPRGRDTGELFF. CDR3 in DNA: TGTGCCAGCAGCTTAGGTCCGCGCGGGAGGGACACCGGGGAGCTGTTTTTT.

The chain links TRBV5-8 to TRBJ2-7, with 7 bases fitting TRBD2. V trimming: 4 bases; J trimming: 0 bases; junction bases outside the gene matches: 10. The CDR3 is made up of 16 amino acids. In germline, CDR1 is SGHTS, CDR2 YDEGEE. CDR3 sequence (DNA): TGTGCCAGCAGCCGCGGGGGAGCGGGTACCTCCTACGAGCAGTACGTC. Translated: CASSRGGAGTSYEQYV.

The V gene is TRBV6-5, the J gene TRBJ1-5, with D tentatively TRBD1 (6 bases). The CDR3 totals 15 residues. The V end lost 2 bases, the J end lost 6 bases, and 14 bases lay between the germline ends. Germline V gene sequence: CDR1 MNHEY, CDR2 SVGAGI. The CDR3 reads CASSYHGQTGQPQHF. For the CDR3, the DNA is TGTGCCAGCAGTTACCACGGACAGACAGGTCAGCCCCAGCATTTT.

This sequence joins TRBV6-2 or TRBV6-3 and TRBJ1-1; possibly TRBD1 for D (6 bases). Germline CDR1 MNHEY, CDR2 SVGEGT. The V and J ends lost 5 bases and 1 base respectively, with 14 bases between them. The CDR3 spans 15 residues. The CDR3 bases are TGTGCCAGCAGTCCCCGCAGGGGACCGAACACTGAAGCTTTCTTT. Translating gives CASSPRRGPNTEAFF.

The V gene is TRBV2, the J gene TRBJ1-2; 7 bases map to TRBD1. CDR3 length equals 13 residues. The trim removed 1 base at V and 13 bases at J, leaving 9 bases unmatched. Looked up from germline, CDR1 is SNHLY and CDR2 is FYNNEI. CDR3 in DNA: TGTGCCAGCAGTGAAGGACAAGGGGGCGCTGGCACCTTC. It specifies CASSEGQGGAGTF.

The chain uses TRBV19 and TRBJ1-1; the D gene is possibly TRBD1 (6 bases). Trimming removed 9 bases at V and 0 bases at J, with 17 bases between. The length of the CDR3 is 15 residues. Germline values: CDR1 LNHDA, CDR2 SQIVND (reference sequence). CDR3: CASSREGGLNTEAFF. The CDR3 DNA reads TGTGCCAGCTCCCGGGAGGGGGGTTTGAACACTGAAGCTTTCTTT.

J is TRBJ1-2 and V is TRBV5-1; D remains ambiguous. Germline loops: CDR1 SGHRS, CDR2 YFSETQ. The CDR3 length is 12 residues. Trimming stripped 4 bases from V and 4 bases from J, with 8 bases between. This chain's CDR3 is CASSEPGYGYTF. The CDR3 DNA reads TGCGCCAGCAGCGAGCCTGGCTATGGCTACACCTTC.

The rearrangement uses TRBV27 and TRBJ2-1, with TRBD1 matching over 7 bases. The length of the CDR3 is 13 residues. Germline V CDR1 and CDR2: MNHEY, SMNVEV (reference sequence). The junction had 0 bases not matched to a gene; V was cut back by 3 bases and J by 4 bases. In DNA, the CDR3 is TGTGCCAGCAGTTTGGACAGGTACAATGAGCAGTTCTTC. Amino acids: CASSLDRYNEQFF.

This chain joins TRBV29-1 and TRBJ2-1; D gene ambiguous. The ends were cut back, 7 bases at V and 3 bases at J, with 7 bases in the middle. CDR1 is SQVTM, CDR2 ANQGSEA, per germline. This CDR3 is built from 11 residues. CDR3 residues: CSADNYNEQFF. The CDR3, as DNA: TGCAGCGCCGACAACTACAATGAGCAGTTCTTC.

The chain couples TRBV10-3 to TRBJ2-6; 9 bases are shared with TRBD1. This CDR3 contains 15 residues. V lost 8 bases, J lost 4 bases, and 6 bases stayed unmatched. Germline V lookup: CDR1 ENHRY, CDR2 SYGVKD. The CDR3, as DNA: TGTGCCATCCGGGACAGGGCTGCCGGGGCCAACGTCCTGACTTTC. This encodes CAIRDRAAGANVLTF.

The CDR3 loop reads CASSRPGLVEQYF. The CDR3 coding sequence is TGCGCCAGCAGCCGACCGGGACTAGTCGAGCAGTACTTC. The rearrangement uses TRBV4-1 and TRBJ2-7, with TRBD2 matching 8 bases. This CDR3 is built from 13 residues. CDR1 is MGHRA and CDR2 is YSYEKL in the germline V gene. V shed 4 bases, J shed 6 bases, and the junction held 5 bases outside the gene matches.

The chain uses TRBV7-8 and TRBJ2-7; 10 bases are a match to TRBD1. The CDR3 has 15 amino acids. V gave up 1 base and J gave up 5 bases; unmatched junction bases: 5. Germline V gene lookup returns CDR1 SGHVS and CDR2 FQNEAQ. CDR3 loop: CASSLGQGTGDEQYV. The CDR3 DNA sequence: TGTGCCAGCAGCTTAGGCCAAGGGACAGGGGACGAGCAGTACGTC.

This chain uses TRBV19 with TRBJ2-1; D perhaps matches TRBD2 (5 bases). The CDR3 totals 15 residues. Germline loops: CDR1 LNHDA, CDR2 SQIVND (reference sequence). The germline V and J ends were trimmed by 5 bases and 9 bases, with 20 bases remaining between them. As DNA, the CDR3 is TGTGCCAGTAGTCCGACCCTACTAGAAGGAAGTGAGCAGTTCTTC. This encodes CASSPTLLEGSEQFF.

The chain recombines TRBV5-1 with TRBJ1-3, with D maybe TRBD1 (6 bases). The V and J ends lost 4 bases and 2 bases respectively, with 13 bases between them. There are 15 residues in the CDR3. CDR1 is SGHRS, CDR2 YFSETQ, per germline. CDR3 nucleotide sequence: TGCGCCAGCAGCCCACGCGCAGGGGCTGGAAACACCATATATTTT. Translating gives CASSPRAGAGNTIYF.

The count of this clone is one. The chain employs TRBV3-1 (or the pseudogene TRBV3-2) and TRBJ2-2; TRBD2 might be the D (5 bases). Trimming took 1 base from V and 7 from J, leaving 10 bases between them. CDR3 length: 14 residues. Germline assignment: CDR1 LGHDT and CDR2 YNNKEL (reference sequence). CDR3 protein: CASSQAISGGELFF. In DNA, the CDR3 is TGTGCCAGCAGCCAAGCAATAAGCGGCGGGGAGCTGTTTTTT.

The chain combines TRBV5-1 with TRBJ1-4; D not certain. Trimming left V 4 bases short and J 8 bases short, with 15 bases between. Germline CDR1 reads SGHRS; CDR2 reads YFSETQ. The length of the CDR3 is 14 residues. DNA for the CDR3: TGCGCCAGCAGCGTGGGTGCGGAAGAGGAAAAACTGTTTTTT. It translates to CASSVGAEEEKLFF.

The gene calls are TRBV5-1 and TRBJ1-6, with 9 bases fitting TRBD1. Losses at the gene ends were 4 bases for V and 8 bases for J; bases not matched to a gene: 4. This CDR3 contains 14 residues. Germline lookup yields CDR1 SGHRS and CDR2 YFSETQ. The CDR3: CASSGTGFDSPLHF. The CDR3 DNA follows: TGCGCCAGCAGCGGGACAGGGTTCGATTCACCCCTCCACTTT.

The CDR3, as DNA: TGTGCCAGCAGCTTGAGGGACAGAGGGTCCTACGAGCAGTACTTC. Translated: CASSLRDRGSYEQYF. The chain joins TRBV5-4 to TRBJ2-7; 7 bases match TRBD1. V was pared by 1 base and J by 1 base, with 5 bases of the junction left unmatched. From germline, CDR1 is SGHNT and CDR2 YYREEE (reference sequence). This CDR3 is built from 15 residues.

The chain joins TRBV19 to TRBJ2-1, with TRBD1 matching 7 bases. The V gene's germline CDR1 is LNHDA and CDR2 SQIVND (reference sequence). The CDR3 has 14 residues. V gave up 6 bases and J gave up 4 bases; unmatched junction bases: 6. The CDR3 DNA reads as TGTGCCAGTAGCCGAACAGGGGCATACAATGAGCAGTTCTTC. Translation gives CASSRTGAYNEQFF.